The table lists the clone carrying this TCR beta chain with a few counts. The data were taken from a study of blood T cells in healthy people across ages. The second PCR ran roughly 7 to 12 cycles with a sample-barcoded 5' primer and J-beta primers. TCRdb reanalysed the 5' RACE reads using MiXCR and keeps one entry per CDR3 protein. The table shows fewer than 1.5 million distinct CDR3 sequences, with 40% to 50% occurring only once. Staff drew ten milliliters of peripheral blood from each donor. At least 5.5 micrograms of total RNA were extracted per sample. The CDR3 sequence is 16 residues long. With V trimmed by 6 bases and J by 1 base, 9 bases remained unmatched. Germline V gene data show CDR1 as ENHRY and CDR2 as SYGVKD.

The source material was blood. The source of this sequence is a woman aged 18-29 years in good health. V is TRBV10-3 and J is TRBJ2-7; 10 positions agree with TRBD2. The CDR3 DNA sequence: TGTGCCATCAGCCCCAGCGGGGGGGCGGAGTCCTACGAGCAGTACTTC. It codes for CAISPSGGAESYEQYF.